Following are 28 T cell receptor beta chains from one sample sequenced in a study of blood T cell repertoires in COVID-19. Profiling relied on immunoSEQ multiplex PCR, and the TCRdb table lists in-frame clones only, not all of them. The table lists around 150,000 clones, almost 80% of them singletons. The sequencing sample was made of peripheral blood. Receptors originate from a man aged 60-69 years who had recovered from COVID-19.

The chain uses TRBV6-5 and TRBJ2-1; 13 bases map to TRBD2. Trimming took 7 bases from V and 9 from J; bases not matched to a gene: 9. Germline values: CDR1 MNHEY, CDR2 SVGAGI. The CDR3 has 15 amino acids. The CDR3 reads CASTTLAGGYSEQFF. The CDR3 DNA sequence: TGTGCCAGCACCACACTAGCGGGAGGGTATTCTGAGCAGTTCTTC.

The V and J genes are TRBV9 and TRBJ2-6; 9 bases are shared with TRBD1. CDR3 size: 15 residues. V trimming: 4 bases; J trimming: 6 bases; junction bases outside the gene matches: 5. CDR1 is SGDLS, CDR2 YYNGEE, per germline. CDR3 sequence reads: CASSPLQGAANVLTF. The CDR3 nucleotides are TGTGCCAGCAGCCCCTTACAGGGGGCGGCCAACGTCCTGACTTTC.

CDR3 in amino acids: CASSTGLGPYNEQFF. As DNA, the CDR3 is TGTGCCAGCAGTACAGGACTAGGGCCCTACAATGAGCAGTTCTTC. V usage is TRBV6-2 or TRBV6-3 and J usage is TRBJ2-1, with 7 nucleotides matching TRBD2. Trimming removed 5 bases from V and 2 bases from J; junction bases left unmatched: 6. Germline V gene lookup returns CDR1 MNHEY and CDR2 SVGEGT. The CDR3 runs 15 residues.

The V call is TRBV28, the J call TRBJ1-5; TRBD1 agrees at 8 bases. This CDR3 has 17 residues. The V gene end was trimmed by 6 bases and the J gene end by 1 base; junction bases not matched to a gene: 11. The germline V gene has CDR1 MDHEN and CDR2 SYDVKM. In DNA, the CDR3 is TGTGCCAGCAGCCGAAAACCCGGACAGGGAAGCAATCAGCCCCAGCATTTT. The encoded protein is CASSRKPGQGSNQPQHF.

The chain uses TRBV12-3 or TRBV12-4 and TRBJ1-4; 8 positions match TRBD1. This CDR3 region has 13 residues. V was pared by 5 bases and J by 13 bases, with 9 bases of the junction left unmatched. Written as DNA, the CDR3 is TGTGCCAGCAGTACCGGACAGGGAAGGGCACTGTTTTTT. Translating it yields CASSTGQGRALFF.

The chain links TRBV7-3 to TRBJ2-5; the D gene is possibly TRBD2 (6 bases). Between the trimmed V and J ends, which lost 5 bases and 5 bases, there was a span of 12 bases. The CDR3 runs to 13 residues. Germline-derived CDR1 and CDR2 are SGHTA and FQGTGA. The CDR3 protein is CASSRGSGETQYF. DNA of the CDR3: TGTGCCAGCAGCCGGGGGTCCGGGGAGACCCAGTACTTC.

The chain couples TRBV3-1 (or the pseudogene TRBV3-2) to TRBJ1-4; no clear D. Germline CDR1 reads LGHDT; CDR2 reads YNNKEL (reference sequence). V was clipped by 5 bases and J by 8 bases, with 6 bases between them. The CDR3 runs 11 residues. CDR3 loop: CASSLAEKLFF. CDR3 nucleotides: TGTGCCAGCAGCTTAGCAGAAAAACTGTTTTTT.

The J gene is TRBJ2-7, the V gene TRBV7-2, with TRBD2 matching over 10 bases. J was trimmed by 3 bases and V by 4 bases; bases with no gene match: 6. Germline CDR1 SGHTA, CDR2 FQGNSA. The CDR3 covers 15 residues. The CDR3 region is CASSSGLAIGYEQYF. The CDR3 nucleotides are TGTGCCAGCAGCTCGGGACTAGCGATAGGCTACGAGCAGTACTTC.

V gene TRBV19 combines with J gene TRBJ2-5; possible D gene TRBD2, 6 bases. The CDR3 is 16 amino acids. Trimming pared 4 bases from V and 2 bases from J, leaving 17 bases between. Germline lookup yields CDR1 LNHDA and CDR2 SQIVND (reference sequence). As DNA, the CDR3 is TGTGCCAGTAGTACGCGGACCGGGGCGGGACAAGAGACCCAGTACTTC. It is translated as CASSTRTGAGQETQYF.

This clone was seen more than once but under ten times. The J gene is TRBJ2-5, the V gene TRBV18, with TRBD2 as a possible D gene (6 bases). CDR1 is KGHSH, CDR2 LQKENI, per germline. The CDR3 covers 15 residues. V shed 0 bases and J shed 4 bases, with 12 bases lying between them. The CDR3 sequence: CASSPPQGGSETQYF. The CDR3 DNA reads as TGTGCCAGCTCACCACCCCAGGGAGGTTCAGAGACCCAGTACTTC.

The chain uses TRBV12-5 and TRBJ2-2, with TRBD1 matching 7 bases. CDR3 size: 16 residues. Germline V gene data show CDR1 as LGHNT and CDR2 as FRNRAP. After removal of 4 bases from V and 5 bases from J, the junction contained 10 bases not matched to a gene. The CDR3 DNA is TGTGCTAGTGGTTGGGGGACAGCCAAGGGTACCGGGGAGCTGTTTTTT. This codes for CASGWGTAKGTGELFF.

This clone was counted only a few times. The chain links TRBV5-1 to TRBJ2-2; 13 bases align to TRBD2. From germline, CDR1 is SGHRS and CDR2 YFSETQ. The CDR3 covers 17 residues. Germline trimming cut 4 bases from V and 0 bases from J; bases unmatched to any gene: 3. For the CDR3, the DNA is TGCGCCAGCAGCCTACTAGCGGGAGGGCCGAACACCGGGGAGCTGTTTTTT. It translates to CASSLLAGGPNTGELFF. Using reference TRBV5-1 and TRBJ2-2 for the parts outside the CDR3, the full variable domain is KAGVTQTPRYLIKTRGQQVTLSCSPISGHRSVSWYQQTPGQGLQFLFEYFSETQRNKGNFPGRFSGRQFSNSRSEMNVSTLELGDSALYLCASSLLAGGPNTGELFFGEGSRLTVL.

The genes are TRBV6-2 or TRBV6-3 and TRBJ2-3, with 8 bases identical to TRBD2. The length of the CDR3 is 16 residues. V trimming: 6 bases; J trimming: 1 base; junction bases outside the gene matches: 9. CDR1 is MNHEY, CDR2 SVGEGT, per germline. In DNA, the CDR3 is TGTGCCAGCAGCCGACCCCCAGCGGGGGGCACAGATACGCAGTATTTT. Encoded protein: CASSRPPAGGTDTQYF.

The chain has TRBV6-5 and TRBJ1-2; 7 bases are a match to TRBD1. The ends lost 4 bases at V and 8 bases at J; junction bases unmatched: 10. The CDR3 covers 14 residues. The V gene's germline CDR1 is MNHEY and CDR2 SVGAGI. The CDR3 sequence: CASSFTRTGGGYTF. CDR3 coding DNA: TGTGCCAGCAGTTTCACGCGGACAGGCGGAGGCTACACCTTC.

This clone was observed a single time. CDR3 DNA: TGCGCCAGCAGCTTGAACGGGAGGGTAGAAGGCGAGCAGTACTTC. This sequence encodes CASSLNGRVEGEQYF. The chain uses TRBV5-1 and TRBJ2-7, with 8 bases lining up with TRBD2. The CDR3 runs 15 residues. Germline CDR1 and CDR2: SGHRS and YFSETQ. V gave up 1 base and J gave up 6 bases; unmatched junction bases: 9.

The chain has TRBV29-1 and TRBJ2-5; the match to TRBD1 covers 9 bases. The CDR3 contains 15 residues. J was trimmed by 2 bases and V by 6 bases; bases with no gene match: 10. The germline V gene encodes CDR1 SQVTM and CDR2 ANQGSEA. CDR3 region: CSVGTGLSLQETQYF. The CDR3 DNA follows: TGCAGCGTCGGGACAGGGTTGTCCTTACAAGAGACCCAGTACTTC.

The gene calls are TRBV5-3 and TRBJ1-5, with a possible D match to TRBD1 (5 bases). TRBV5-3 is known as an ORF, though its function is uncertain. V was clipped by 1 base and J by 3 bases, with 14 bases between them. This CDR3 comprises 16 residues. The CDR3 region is CARSLNQTADNQPQHF. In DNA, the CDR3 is TGTGCCAGAAGCTTGAACCAGACAGCCGACAATCAGCCCCAGCATTTT.

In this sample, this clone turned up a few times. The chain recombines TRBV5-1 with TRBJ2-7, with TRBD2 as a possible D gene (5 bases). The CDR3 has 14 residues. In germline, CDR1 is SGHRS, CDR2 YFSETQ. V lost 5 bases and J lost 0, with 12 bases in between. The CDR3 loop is CASRGSFSSYEQYF. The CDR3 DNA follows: TGCGCCAGCAGAGGGAGTTTTAGCTCCTACGAGCAGTACTTC.

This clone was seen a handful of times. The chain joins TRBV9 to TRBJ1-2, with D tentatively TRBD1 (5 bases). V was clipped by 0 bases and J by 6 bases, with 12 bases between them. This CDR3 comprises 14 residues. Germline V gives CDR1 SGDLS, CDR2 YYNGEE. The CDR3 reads CASSVALQGDGYTF. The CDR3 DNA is TGTGCCAGCAGCGTAGCGCTCCAGGGCGATGGCTACACCTTC.

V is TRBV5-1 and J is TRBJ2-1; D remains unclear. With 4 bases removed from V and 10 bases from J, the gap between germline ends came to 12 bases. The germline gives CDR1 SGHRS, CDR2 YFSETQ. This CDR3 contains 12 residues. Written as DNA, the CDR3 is TGCGCCAGCAGCCCTGACCGGCGGGAGCAGTTCTTC. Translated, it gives CASSPDRREQFF.

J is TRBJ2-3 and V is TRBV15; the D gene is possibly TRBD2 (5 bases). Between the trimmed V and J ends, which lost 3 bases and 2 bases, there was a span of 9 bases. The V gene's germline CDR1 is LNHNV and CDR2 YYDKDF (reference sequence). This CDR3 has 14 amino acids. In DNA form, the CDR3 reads TGTGCCACCAGCAGTCGGAGGTCCACAGATACGCAGTATTTT. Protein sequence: CATSSRRSTDTQYF.

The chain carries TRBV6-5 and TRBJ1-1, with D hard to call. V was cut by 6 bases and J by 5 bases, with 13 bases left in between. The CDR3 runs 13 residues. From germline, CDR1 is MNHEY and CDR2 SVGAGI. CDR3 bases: TGTGCCAGCAGGATACCGGGAGGAACTGAAGCTTTCTTT. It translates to CASRIPGGTEAFF.

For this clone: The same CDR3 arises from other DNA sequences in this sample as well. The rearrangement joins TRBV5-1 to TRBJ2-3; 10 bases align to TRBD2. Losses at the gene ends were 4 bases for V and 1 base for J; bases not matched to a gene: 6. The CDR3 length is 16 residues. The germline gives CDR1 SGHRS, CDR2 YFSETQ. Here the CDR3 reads CASSLGGTSGTDTQYF. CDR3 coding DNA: TGCGCCAGCAGCCTCGGAGGGACTAGCGGCACAGATACGCAGTATTTT.

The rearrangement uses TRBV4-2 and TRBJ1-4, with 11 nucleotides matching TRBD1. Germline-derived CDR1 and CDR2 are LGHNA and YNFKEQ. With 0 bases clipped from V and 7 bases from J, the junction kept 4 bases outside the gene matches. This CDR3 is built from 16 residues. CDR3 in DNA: TGTGCCAGCAGCCAAGATAGGGGACAGGGGGGTGAAAAACTGTTTTTT. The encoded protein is CASSQDRGQGGEKLFF.

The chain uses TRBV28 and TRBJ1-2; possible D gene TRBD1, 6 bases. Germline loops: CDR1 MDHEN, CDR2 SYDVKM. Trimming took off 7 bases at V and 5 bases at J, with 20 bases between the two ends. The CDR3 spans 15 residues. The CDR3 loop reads CASTINQGTYYGYTF. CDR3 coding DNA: TGTGCCAGCACCATAAACCAGGGGACGTATTATGGCTACACCTTC.

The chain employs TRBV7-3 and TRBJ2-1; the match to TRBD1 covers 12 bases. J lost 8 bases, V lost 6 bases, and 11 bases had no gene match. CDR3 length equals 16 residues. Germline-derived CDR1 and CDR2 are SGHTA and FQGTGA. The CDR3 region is CASRPTGTGGGDEQFF. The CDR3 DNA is TGTGCCAGCAGACCGACCGGGACAGGGGGCGGCGATGAGCAGTTCTTC. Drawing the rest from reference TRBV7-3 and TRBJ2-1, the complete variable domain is GAGVSQTPSNKVTEKGKYVELRCDPISGHTALYWYRQSLGQGPEFLIYFQGTGAADDSGLPNDRFFAVRPEGSVSTLKIQRTERGDSAVYLCASRPTGTGGGDEQFFGPGTRLTVL.

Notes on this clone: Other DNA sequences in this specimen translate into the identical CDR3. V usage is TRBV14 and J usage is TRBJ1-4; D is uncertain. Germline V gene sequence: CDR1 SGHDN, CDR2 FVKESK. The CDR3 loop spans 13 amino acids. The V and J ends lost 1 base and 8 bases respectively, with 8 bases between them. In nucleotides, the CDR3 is TGTGCCAGCAGCCAAGGGGCAAGAGAAAAACTGTTTTTT. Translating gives CASSQGAREKLFF. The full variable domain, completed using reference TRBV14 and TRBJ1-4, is EAGVTQFPSHSVIEKGQTVTLRCDPISGHDNLYWYRRVMGKEIKFLLHFVKESKQDESGMPNNRFLAERTGGTYSTLKVQPAELEDSGVYFCASSQGAREKLFFGSGTQLSVL.

The CDR3 loop reads CASSLGSTVNTGELFF. The CDR3 nucleotides are TGCGCCAGCAGCTTAGGCTCGACAGTGAACACCGGGGAGCTGTTTTTT. The chain recombines TRBV5-1 with TRBJ2-2, with D possibly being TRBD1 (5 bases). The CDR3 runs to 16 residues. V lost 2 bases and J lost 1, with 12 bases in between. Germline CDR1 and CDR2: SGHRS and YFSETQ.